These 22 T cell receptor beta chains share one sample of origin, sequenced in a study of T-cell memory formation after mild COVID-19. TCRdb called the 5' RACE reads again in MiXCR, with one record for every CDR3 protein. The sample holds about 160,000 distinct CDR3 sequences; roughly a third are singletons and the top ten take approximately 12%. The sample was PBMCs or a T cell subset sorted from them (not recorded which). These receptors were collected from an adult woman who had mild COVID-19 (a few samples of this study predate the infection). Cell type and time point are not known.

This clonotype appeared a few times. The chain carries TRBV20-1 and TRBJ2-7, with no clear D. This CDR3 region has 11 residues. The ends were cut back, 7 bases at V and 2 bases at J, with 9 bases in the middle. Per the germline V gene, CDR1 is DFQATT and CDR2 is SNEGSKA (reference sequence). The CDR3 region has the DNA TGCAGTGTTGCAGGCACCTACGAGCAGTACTTC. It codes for CSVAGTYEQYF.

This clonotype was detected only a few times. This rearrangement joins TRBV4-3 to TRBJ1-1; maybe TRBD1 (5 bases). The CDR3 is 16 residues long. V lost 0 bases and J 0 bases, leaving 11 bases between the germline ends. Germline loops: CDR1 LGHNA, CDR2 YSLEER. The CDR3 nucleotides are TGCGCCAGCAGCCAAGAGATCGCAGGGTTGAACACTGAAGCTTTCTTT. Protein sequence: CASSQEIAGLNTEAFF.

The sample holds a few counts of this clonotype. Written as DNA, the CDR3 is TGTGCCATCAAGACAGGGGAAGACCACGCCGGGGAGCTGTTTTTT. Translating gives CAIKTGEDHAGELFF. This sequence joins TRBV12-3 or TRBV12-4 and TRBJ2-2; 8 nucleotides align to TRBD1. The CDR3 totals 15 residues. J lost 6 bases, V lost 10 bases, and 13 bases had no gene match.

J is TRBJ2-5 and V is TRBV3-1; 12 nucleotides agree with TRBD2. Germline trimming cut 1 base from V and 4 bases from J; bases unmatched to any gene: 4. This CDR3 is 16 amino acids long. CDR1 is LGHDT and CDR2 is YNNKEL in the germline V gene (reference sequence). The CDR3 bases are TGTGCCAGCAGCCAAGCTAGACTAGCGGGGGTAGAGACCCAGTACTTC. Protein: CASSQARLAGVETQYF.

The genes are TRBV9 and TRBJ2-2; 10 bases are a match to TRBD1. Trimming took 4 bases from V and 5 from J; bases not matched to a gene: 5. Germline CDR1 reads SGDLS; CDR2 reads YYNGEE. This CDR3 comprises 15 residues. CDR3 residues: CASSWGQGTTGELFF. The CDR3 region has the DNA TGTGCCAGCAGCTGGGGACAGGGGACGACCGGGGAGCTGTTTTTT.

The chain is built from TRBV20-1 and TRBJ2-1, with D tentatively TRBD2 (6 bases). The V end was cut by 0 bases, the J end by 1 base, with 13 bases between. Germline CDR1 reads DFQATT; CDR2 reads SNEGSKA (reference sequence). The CDR3 spans 16 residues. CDR3 sequence reads: CSARDTGEWSYNEQFF. CDR3 nucleotide sequence: TGCAGTGCTAGAGATACGGGGGAGTGGTCCTACAATGAGCAGTTCTTC.

The rearrangement uses TRBV12-3 or TRBV12-4 and TRBJ2-5; 16 nucleotides agree with TRBD2. Trimming removed 5 bases from V and 6 bases from J; junction bases left unmatched: 9. The CDR3 is made up of 17 amino acids. CDR3 region: CASSVGLAGGLGKTQYF. The CDR3 DNA reads as TGTGCCAGCAGTGTGGGACTAGCGGGAGGGTTGGGGAAGACCCAGTACTTC.

CDR3 region: CASSAVSTTSNYGYTF. The CDR3 bases are TGTGCCAGCAGCGCCGTCTCCACCACCAGCAACTATGGCTACACCTTC. The chain has TRBV9 and TRBJ1-2; no clear D. This CDR3 is built from 16 residues. Germline V CDR1 and CDR2: SGDLS, YYNGEE. V lost 3 bases and J 2 bases, leaving 17 bases between the germline ends. Combining the CDR3 with reference TRBV9 and TRBJ1-2 gives the whole variable domain DSGVTQTPKHLITATGQRVTLRCSPRSGDLSVYWYQQSLDQGLQFLIQYYNGEERAKGNILERFSAQQFPDLHSELNLSSLELGDSALYFCASSAVSTTSNYGYTFGSGTRLTVV.

This clonotype was counted only a few times. CDR3 amino acids: CASSETGELFF. CDR3 coding DNA: TGCGCCAGCAGCGAAACCGGGGAGCTGTTTTTT. This chain connects TRBV5-1 to TRBJ2-2; no clear D gene. CDR1 and CDR2 from the germline V gene are SGHRS and YFSETQ. Trimming left V 4 bases short and J 5 bases short, with 3 bases between. CDR3 length equals 11 residues. Full variable domain (rest looked up from reference TRBV5-1 and TRBJ2-2): KAGVTQTPRYLIKTRGQQVTLSCSPISGHRSVSWYQQTPGQGLQFLFEYFSETQRNKGNFPGRFSGRQFSNSRSEMNVSTLELGDSALYLCASSETGELFFGEGSRLTVL.

This clonotype was counted a few times. V usage is TRBV7-2 and J usage is TRBJ2-2; D is possibly TRBD1 (5 bases). Per germline, CDR1 SGHTA and CDR2 FQGNSA. The CDR3 is made up of 13 amino acids. The V and J ends lost 3 bases and 7 bases respectively, with 9 bases between them. This CDR3 is CASSFQGSGELFF. DNA of the CDR3: TGTGCCAGCAGCTTCCAGGGTAGCGGGGAGCTGTTTTTT.

V gene TRBV7-3 combines with J gene TRBJ2-7; 11 nucleotides match TRBD1. This CDR3 spans 17 amino acids. The trim removed 0 bases at V and 6 bases at J, leaving 10 bases unmatched. The germline V gene has CDR1 SGHTA and CDR2 FQGTGA. The CDR3 DNA follows: TGTGCCAGCAGCTTAACGACGGACAGGGGGCGCTTAGGCGAGCAGTACTTC. Protein product: CASSLTTDRGRLGEQYF.

This clonotype was seen a few times. The chain is built from TRBV7-9 and TRBJ1-5, with a tentative D call TRBD1 (6 bases). Germline values: CDR1 SEHNR, CDR2 FQNEAQ (reference sequence). V lost 6 bases to trimming and J lost 5 bases, with 11 bases between them. There are 13 residues in the CDR3. DNA of the CDR3: TGTGCCAGCAGTTTAAGACAGGATCAGCCCCAGCATTTT. Amino acids: CASSLRQDQPQHF.

The sample holds a few counts of this clonotype. The chain has TRBV29-1 and TRBJ1-4; possibly TRBD1 for D (6 bases). Per germline, CDR1 SQVTM and CDR2 ANQGSEA. V lost 5 bases to trimming and J lost 6 bases, with 16 bases between them. This CDR3 has 14 residues. Here the CDR3 DNA reads TGCAGCGTTCGAGGGACAAGGGCGGATGAAAAACTGTTTTTT. Translating it yields CSVRGTRADEKLFF. Using reference TRBV29-1 and TRBJ1-4 for the parts outside the CDR3, the full variable domain is SAVISQKPSRDICQRGTSLTIQCQVDSQVTMMFWYRQQPGQSLTLIATANQGSEATYESGFVIDKFPISRPNLTFSTLTVSNMSPEDSSIYLCSVRGTRADEKLFFGSGTQLSVL.

This clonotype has a handful of counts. The V gene is TRBV7-2, the J gene TRBJ2-3; D uncertain. The CDR3 extends over 16 amino acids. Germline CDR1 is SGHTA and CDR2 is FQGNSA. Trimming left V 5 bases short and J 4 bases short, with 19 bases between. The DNA for the CDR3 is TGTGCCAGCAGCCACGACTGGGGTGTGGTGTCAGATACGCAGTATTTT. It translates to CASSHDWGVVSDTQYF.

The CDR3 coding sequence is TGCAGCGCCATGACAGGGGTATCGTACACTGAAGCTTTCTTT. Its translation is CSAMTGVSYTEAFF. This rearrangement joins TRBV29-1 to TRBJ1-1, with 8 bases aligning to TRBD1. Looked up from germline, CDR1 is SQVTM and CDR2 is ANQGSEA. V trimming: 7 bases; J trimming: 3 bases; junction bases outside the gene matches: 10. This CDR3 is built from 14 residues. The variable domain in full, with the rest retrieved from reference TRBV29-1 and TRBJ1-1, is SAVISQKPSRDICQRGTSLTIQCQVDSQVTMMFWYRQQPGQSLTLIATANQGSEATYESGFVIDKFPISRPNLTFSTLTVSNMSPEDSSIYLCSAMTGVSYTEAFFGQGTRLTVV.

A few counts support this clonotype. This chain connects TRBV5-1 to TRBJ1-2, with D maybe TRBD1 (5 bases). V lost 4 bases and J lost 4, with 20 bases in between. CDR1 and CDR2 (germline): SGHRS, YFSETQ. The CDR3 covers 16 residues. The CDR3 reads CASSLRLGASSYGYTF. The DNA of the CDR3 is TGCGCCAGCAGCCTCCGATTAGGGGCTTCGAGCTATGGCTACACCTTC.

V and J are TRBV12-3 or TRBV12-4 and TRBJ2-1; no clear D gene. The CDR3 spans 15 residues. V lost 4 bases and J lost 0, with 10 bases in between. The CDR3 protein is CASSSRNFSYNEQFF. CDR3 bases: TGTGCCAGCAGTTCGCGGAATTTCTCCTACAATGAGCAGTTCTTC.

The rearrangement uses TRBV28 and TRBJ2-7, with 7 nucleotides matching TRBD2. The CDR3 is 13 amino acids. Per the germline V gene, CDR1 is MDHEN and CDR2 is SYDVKM. V shed 6 bases and J 2 bases; nucleotides not matched to a gene: 4. DNA of the CDR3: TGTGCCAGCAGGCTAGCGGATACCTACGAGCAGTACTTC. The encoded protein is CASRLADTYEQYF. Full variable domain (outside the CDR3, taken from reference TRBV28 and TRBJ2-7): DVKVTQSSRYLVKRTGEKVFLECVQDMDHENMFWYRQDPGLGLRLIYFSYDVKMKEKGDIPEGYSVSREKKERFSLILESASTNQTSMYLCASRLADTYEQYFGPGTRLTVT.

The gene calls are TRBV6-2 or TRBV6-3 and TRBJ2-1; 7 bases are a match to TRBD2. From germline, CDR1 is MNHEY and CDR2 SVGEGT. The length of the CDR3 is 13 residues. Trimming at V came to 8 bases and at J to 4 bases, leaving 5 bases not matched to a gene. The CDR3 DNA is TGTGCCAGCGGAACTAGCGCGTACAATGAGCAGTTCTTC. Translating it yields CASGTSAYNEQFF.

J is TRBJ1-2 and V is TRBV3-1, with D perhaps TRBD1 (6 bases). Germline CDR1 and CDR2: LGHDT and YNNKEL (reference sequence). The CDR3 runs 16 residues. Trimming left V 1 base short and J 2 bases short, with 14 bases between. CDR3 in amino acids: CASSQARPQGNYGYTF. The CDR3 nucleotides read TGTGCCAGCAGCCAAGCCCGACCGCAGGGGAACTATGGCTACACCTTC.

This chain's CDR3 is CASLPRDWWNNEQFF. The CDR3 nucleotides read TGTGCCAGCTTACCCCGGGACTGGTGGAACAATGAGCAGTTCTTC. The chain is built from TRBV6-2 or TRBV6-3 and TRBJ2-1; TRBD2 is a possible D gene (6 bases). Between the trimmed V and J ends, which lost 8 bases and 5 bases, there was a span of 19 bases. Germline values: CDR1 MNHEY, CDR2 SVGEGT. The CDR3 runs 15 residues.

The chain is built from TRBV27 and TRBJ2-7; 7 nucleotides agree with TRBD2. V lost 4 bases, J lost 3 bases, and 9 bases stayed unmatched. This CDR3 is built from 15 residues. Germline lookup yields CDR1 MNHEY and CDR2 SMNVEV (reference sequence). For the CDR3, the DNA is TGTGCCAGCAGTTCCCCATCATTAGCGGGCTACGAGCAGTACTTC. It encodes CASSSPSLAGYEQYF.